The text below deals with one TCR beta chain. These data originate in a study of CD8 T cells in Susac syndrome. RNA amounts of roughly 0.45 to 1 ug underwent reverse transcription with random hexamers. TCRdb analysed the immunoSEQ multiplex PCR reads with MiXCR anew, one entry per CDR3 protein. Of 80,000 or so distinct CDR3 sequences detected, around 94% appear once; the ten largest clones hold about 0.27%. Sequencing of TCR beta was performed on blood CD8+ T cells and on blood CD4+ T cells. Germline V lookup: CDR1 SGHVS, CDR2 FQNEAQ. Trimming took off 5 bases at V and 6 bases at J, with 19 bases between the two ends. The CDR3 has 15 amino acids.

The clonotype originates from a human donor in good health. Sequencing was done on a sample of CD8+ T cells from PBMCs. The chain is built from TRBV7-8 and TRBJ1-1; a possible D gene is TRBD1 (5 bases). The CDR3 loop reads CASSLGTNPGSEAFF. In DNA form, the CDR3 reads TGTGCCAGCAGCCTAGGGACCAACCCGGGGTCTGAAGCTTTCTTT.